Shown below are 7 T cell receptor beta chains from a single sample sequenced in a study of control samples from healthy donors and cancer patients. This table comes from immunoSEQ multiplex PCR, and its TCRdb copy is limited to in-frame clones, with some not included. The sample includes just over 80,000 clones, around nine tenths of them seen just once. The sequenced sample was blood. The receptor source for this set is a man aged 50-60 years in good health.

This chain links TRBV5-1 with TRBJ1-2; D is unresolved. The V and J ends lost 1 base and 0 bases respectively, with 7 bases between them. CDR1 is SGHRS and CDR2 is YFSETQ in the germline V gene. The CDR3 spans 14 residues. Here the CDR3 reads CASSLNGANYGYTF. The CDR3 DNA sequence: TGCGCCAGCAGCTTGAACGGAGCTAACTATGGCTACACCTTC.

The genes are TRBV2 and TRBJ2-5, with TRBD2 matching over 12 bases. CDR1 is SNHLY and CDR2 is FYNNEI in the germline V gene. The CDR3 is 15 amino acids. The V and J ends lost 6 bases and 5 bases, in that order; junction bases with no gene match: 7. The CDR3, as DNA: TGTGCCAGCAGGCCCACTAGCGGGGGGAGGGAGACCCAGTACTTC. Protein: CASRPTSGGRETQYF. The variable domain in full, completed from reference TRBV2 and TRBJ2-5, reads EPEVTQTPSHQVTQMGQEVILRCVPISNHLYFYWYRQILGQKVEFLVSFYNNEISEKSEIFDDQFSVERPDGSNFTLKIRSTKLEDSAMYFCASRPTSGGRETQYFGPGTRLLVL.

The sample holds one count of this clone. This sequence joins TRBV7-8 and TRBJ1-4; D uncertain. Germline CDR1 SGHVS, CDR2 FQNEAQ. The V end was cut by 8 bases, the J end by 0 bases, with 13 bases between. The CDR3 extends over 15 amino acids. Here the CDR3 DNA reads TGTGCCAGCGGAAGGAGGGCAGCAACTAATGAAAAACTGTTTTTT. Amino acid sequence: CASGRRAATNEKLFF.

The count of this clone is one. This sequence joins TRBV14 and TRBJ2-3, with D perhaps TRBD1 (5 bases). Germline V gene lookup returns CDR1 SGHDN and CDR2 FVKESK. CDR3 length: 15 amino acids. Trimming shortened V by 2 bases and J by 5 bases, and 14 bases separated the two germline ends. The CDR3 sequence: CASSQQKGLRDTQYF. CDR3 sequence (DNA): TGTGCCAGCAGCCAACAAAAGGGGTTGAGAGATACGCAGTATTTT.

The chain uses TRBV30 and TRBJ1-3; D remains ambiguous. The ends were cut back, 2 bases at V and 0 bases at J, with 8 bases in the middle. CDR1 is GTSNPN, CDR2 SVGIG, per germline (reference sequence). CDR3 length: 14 residues. CDR3 sequence reads: CAWSSRASGNTIYF. The CDR3 nucleotides read TGTGCCTGGAGTTCGCGGGCCTCTGGAAACACCATATATTTT.

The chain recombines TRBV30 with TRBJ1-1; D is unresolved. CDR1 and CDR2 from the germline V gene are GTSNPN and SVGIG (reference sequence). The CDR3 runs to 10 residues. CDR3 amino acids: CAASWGEAFF. The CDR3 DNA sequence: TGTGCTGCTTCCTGGGGTGAAGCTTTCTTT.

V is TRBV5-4 and J is TRBJ1-2, with D unclear. Germline-derived CDR1 and CDR2 are SGHNT and YYREEE (reference sequence). Trimming shortened V by 4 bases and J by 4 bases, and 14 bases separated the two germline ends. CDR3 length equals 14 residues. CDR3 protein: CASSRGVLGYGYTF. In DNA, the CDR3 is TGTGCCAGCAGCCGCGGCGTCTTGGGCTATGGCTACACCTTC.